The entry below gives a single TCR beta chain sequence along with its context. Researchers sorted approximately 290,000 cells of each CD8+ T cell subset in triplicate. Looked up from germline, CDR1 is SGHRS and CDR2 is YFSETQ. The CDR3 contains 13 residues. UMI labels and 5' RACE were used to prepare the TRB cDNA libraries. Reprocessing the 5' RACE reads, TCRdb reports a single entry for every CDR3 protein and omits DNA. This sample's table has 45,000 or so distinct CDR3 sequences. The sample belongs to a study of CXCR3-negative and CXCR3-positive naive CD8 T cells. V is TRBV5-1 and J is TRBJ2-1; the TCRdb call, TRBD2, lacks DNA for checking. This receptor was identified in a human donor in good health. Some clones in this sample may be carry-over from other donors' samples. Input material: memory CD8+ T cells from blood. CDR3 in amino acids: CASGGGGADEQFF.